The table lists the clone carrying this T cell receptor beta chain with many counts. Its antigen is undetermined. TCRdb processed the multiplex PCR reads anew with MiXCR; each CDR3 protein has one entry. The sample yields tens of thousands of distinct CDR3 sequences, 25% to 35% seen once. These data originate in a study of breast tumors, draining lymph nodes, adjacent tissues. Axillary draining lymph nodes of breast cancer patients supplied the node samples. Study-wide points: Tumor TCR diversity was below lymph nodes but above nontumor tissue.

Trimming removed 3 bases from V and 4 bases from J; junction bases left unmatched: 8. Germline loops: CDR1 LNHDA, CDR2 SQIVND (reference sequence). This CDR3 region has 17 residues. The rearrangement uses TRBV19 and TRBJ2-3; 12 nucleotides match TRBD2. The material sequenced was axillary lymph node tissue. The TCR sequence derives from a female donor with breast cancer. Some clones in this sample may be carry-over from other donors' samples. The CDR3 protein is CASSIPRLAGASDTQYF. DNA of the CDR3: TGTGCCAGTAGTATCCCGAGACTAGCGGGAGCGTCAGATACGCAGTATTTT.